The 24 T cell receptor beta chains in this list originate from one sample, sequenced in a study of regulatory T cells in long-lasting Graves disease. Sample time point: newly diagnosed GD, antithyroid drugs for less than 3 months. RNA isolated from PBMCs was used to make the TCR library. Through Arm-PCR of CDR3 regions and iRepertoire HTBI primers, TCR beta libraries were built. A single record per CDR3 protein comes from TCRdb applying MiXCR to the multiplex PCR reads. The table records some 500,000 distinct CDR3 sequences, about 16% of them present only once. The same data also went into a second study, on T cells in Graves' hyperthyroidism and ophthalmopathy.

Specimen: peripheral blood mononuclear cells (PBMCs), collected at new diagnosis, from a patient treated with antithyroid drugs. These receptors originate from a woman aged 35-60 years with Graves disease.

The sample holds many counts of this clonotype. V is TRBV29-1 and J is TRBJ1-1; TRBD1 aligns across 9 bases. The CDR3 is made up of 13 amino acids. Per germline, CDR1 SQVTM and CDR2 ANQGSEA. J lost 2 bases, V lost 7 bases, and 5 bases had no gene match. The DNA for the CDR3 is TGCAGCGGGACAGGGGACTTAAACACTGAAGCTTTCTTT. Protein: CSGTGDLNTEAFF.

Note on this clonotype: A much larger clone lies one base from this, so it may be a read error. V gene TRBV10-3 combines with J gene TRBJ1-5; D perhaps matches TRBD1 (5 bases). In germline, CDR1 is ENHRY, CDR2 SYGVKD. The CDR3 covers 21 residues. V was shortened by 3 bases and J by 0 bases, with 27 bases between the two germline ends. The CDR3 region has the DNA TGTGCCATCAGTGACGTCAGGGTAACTGGACGGGCGACACTTAGCAATCAGCCCCAGCATTTT. It is translated as CAISDVRVTGRATLSNQPQHF.

Only a few counts were recorded for this clonotype. The chain uses TRBV2 and TRBJ1-5; a possible D gene is TRBD1 (5 bases). This CDR3 contains 14 residues. Germline V gene sequence: CDR1 SNHLY, CDR2 FYNNEI. Trimming removed 8 bases at V and 5 bases at J, with 16 bases between. CDR3 sequence (DNA): TGTGCCAGCGGACAAGTAGGACCTGATCAGCCCCAGCATTTT. This translates into CASGQVGPDQPQHF. Full variable domain (outside the CDR3, taken from reference TRBV2 and TRBJ1-5): EPEVTQTPSHQVTQMGQEVILRCVPISNHLYFYWYRQILGQKVEFLVSFYNNEISEKSEIFDDQFSVERPDGSNFTLKIRSTKLEDSAMYFCASGQVGPDQPQHFGDGTRLSIL.

This clonotype appeared many times. The chain combines TRBV11-2 with TRBJ1-2, with unresolved D. V was shortened by 4 bases and J by 2 bases, with 14 bases between the two germline ends. This CDR3 has 15 amino acids. Germline-derived CDR1 and CDR2 are SGHAT and FQNNGV. In DNA, the CDR3 is TGTGCCAGCAGCTCCCTGGAATACCCGAACTATGGCTACACCTTC. Protein product: CASSSLEYPNYGYTF.

This clonotype occurred many times. The chain joins TRBV7-9 to TRBJ2-7; 11 bases map to TRBD1. The ends lost 4 bases at V and 6 bases at J; junction bases unmatched: 5. Germline lookup yields CDR1 SEHNR and CDR2 FQNEAQ (reference sequence). The CDR3 is 14 amino acids. CDR3 in DNA: TGTGCCAGCAGCTCCCGGACAGGGGGCGGCGAGCAGTACTTC. Its protein is CASSSRTGGGEQYF. Full variable domain (rest looked up from reference TRBV7-9 and TRBJ2-7): DTGVSQNPRHKITKRGQNVTFRCDPISEHNRLYWYRQTLGQGPEFLTYFQNEAQLEKSRLLSDRFSAERPKGSFSTLEIQRTEQGDSAMYLCASSSRTGGGEQYFGPGTRLTVT.

Ten or more counts support this clonotype. The chain couples TRBV11-1 to TRBJ1-1; D not resolved. Germline CDR1 SGHAT, CDR2 FQDESV (reference sequence). The CDR3 contains 11 residues. Trimming took off 4 bases at V and 4 bases at J, with 4 bases between the two ends. CDR3: CASSYTTEAFF. The CDR3 nucleotides are TGTGCCAGCAGCTACACCACTGAAGCTTTCTTT.

This clonotype showed up many times. This chain connects TRBV29-1 to TRBJ1-2; D is possibly TRBD1 (5 bases). The CDR3 sequence is 12 residues long. Germline assignment: CDR1 SQVTM and CDR2 ANQGSEA. V was trimmed by 6 bases and J by 4 bases, leaving 12 bases between them. CDR3 protein: CSVGATSYGYTF. The CDR3 nucleotides read TGCAGCGTAGGGGCCACGAGCTATGGCTACACCTTC.

This clonotype appeared many times. The J gene is TRBJ2-1, the V gene TRBV5-1; no clear D gene. Germline assignment: CDR1 SGHRS and CDR2 YFSETQ. The CDR3 loop spans 14 amino acids. V lost 2 bases and J lost 0, with 6 bases in between. In nucleotides, the CDR3 is TGCGCCAGCAGCTTCGCCCACTCCTACAATGAGCAGTTCTTC. Translated: CASSFAHSYNEQFF.

This clonotype has ten or more counts. The CDR3 region is CASSPGLAEYTDTQYF. The CDR3 DNA follows: TGCGCCAGCAGCCCGGGACTAGCGGAGTACACAGATACGCAGTATTTT. The chain recombines TRBV5-1 with TRBJ2-3, with 11 bases identical to TRBD2. Trimming at V came to 4 bases and at J to 2 bases, leaving 6 bases not matched to a gene. Per germline, CDR1 SGHRS and CDR2 YFSETQ. This CDR3 has 16 residues.

This clonotype was seen many times. The rearrangement joins TRBV7-9 to TRBJ2-3; D not certain. The CDR3 extends over 12 amino acids. CDR1 and CDR2 (germline): SEHNR, FQNEAQ (reference sequence). The V end lost 5 bases, the J end lost 5 bases, and 8 bases lay between the germline ends. CDR3 sequence (DNA): TGTGCCAGCAGCGGGCAGAGAGATACGCAGTATTTT. Translated, it gives CASSGQRDTQYF.

In regard to this clonotype: At one of its ends the junction is not consistent with the germline gene, which may arise from a read error. The V and J genes are TRBV7-7 and TRBJ2-3; D may be TRBD2 (5 bases). CDR1 SSHAT and CDR2 FNYEAQ come from the germline V gene (reference sequence). The CDR3 consists of 14 residues. CDR3 nucleotide sequence: TGTGCTAGCAGCTTGAGCGGTCCCGCAGATACGCAGTATTTT. Its translation: CASSLSGPADTQYF.

The CDR3 sequence: CASSLVESSYNSPLHF. The CDR3 region has the DNA TGTGCCAGCAGCTTAGTGGAGAGCTCCTATAATTCACCCCTCCACTTT. The V gene is TRBV7-2, the J gene TRBJ1-6, with no clear D. This CDR3 contains 16 residues. V was trimmed by 1 base and J by 0 bases, leaving 7 bases between them. CDR1 SGHTA and CDR2 FQGNSA come from the germline V gene. Filled out from reference TRBV7-2 and TRBJ1-6, the complete variable domain reads GAGVSQSPSNKVTEKGKDVELRCDPISGHTALYWYRQSLGQGLEFLIYFQGNSAPDKSGLPSDRFSAERTGGSVSTLTIQRTQQEDSAVYLCASSLVESSYNSPLHFGNGTRLTVT.

This clonotype came up many times. The chain has TRBV12-3 or TRBV12-4 and TRBJ1-1, with D perhaps TRBD1 (6 bases). V was shortened by 2 bases and J by 5 bases, with 12 bases between the two germline ends. The CDR3 runs to 14 residues. In DNA form, the CDR3 reads TGTGCCAGCAGTTTAAGAGGGGGAGAGACTGAAGCTTTCTTT. This gives the protein CASSLRGGETEAFF.

This clonotype was seen at least ten times. The chain uses TRBV7-9 and TRBJ1-5; D is perhaps TRBD1 (6 bases). With 5 bases removed from V and 3 bases from J, the gap between germline ends came to 17 bases. This CDR3 has 16 amino acids. Germline V CDR1 and CDR2: SEHNR, FQNEAQ (reference sequence). The CDR3 DNA reads TGTGCCAGCAGCCCCCCAGGCGGGGGCCCCAATCAGCCCCAGCATTTT. Translating it yields CASSPPGGGPNQPQHF.

In its sample, this clonotype was seen many times. The chain couples TRBV7-9 to TRBJ1-1, with a weak D call TRBD1 (5 bases). V lost 5 bases to trimming and J lost 2 bases, with 15 bases between them. The germline CDR1 and CDR2 sequences are SEHNR and FQNEAQ (reference sequence). This CDR3 is built from 15 residues. CDR3: CASSTPGRGNTEAFF. CDR3 nucleotide sequence: TGTGCCAGCAGCACACCGGGACGGGGAAACACTGAAGCTTTCTTT.

This clonotype has a handful of counts. The CDR3 DNA reads TGTGCCAGCAGCTTAGGTCTGTCCCTTGCCCACAATGAGCAGTTCTTC. It specifies CASSLGLSLAHNEQFF. The chain recombines TRBV11-3 with TRBJ2-3; D is undetermined. The end of the DNA is better explained by TRBJ2-1, so the J call may be wrong. This CDR3 is 16 amino acids long. Germline CDR1 is SGHNT and CDR2 is YENEEA.

This clonotype was counted a few times. The chain combines TRBV6-2 or TRBV6-3 with TRBJ2-1; no reliable D call. The CDR3 spans 11 residues. The V gene lost 6 bases and the J gene lost 10 bases, with 10 bases spanning the gap. Germline V gene sequence: CDR1 MNHEY, CDR2 SVGEGT. The CDR3 protein is CASRDVKEQFF. DNA of the CDR3: TGTGCCAGCAGAGACGTCAAAGAGCAGTTCTTC.

The J gene is TRBJ1-2, the V gene TRBV11-2; 7 bases fit TRBD1. V dropped 3 bases and J dropped 4; count of bases not matched to a gene: 5. Germline V gives CDR1 SGHAT, CDR2 FQNNGV. The CDR3 is made up of 14 amino acids. CDR3 in DNA: TGTGCCAGCAGCTTCCGGGACAGCACCTATGGCTACACCTTC. It translates to CASSFRDSTYGYTF.

This clonotype was found once. V and J are TRBV7-3 and TRBJ2-3; 14 bases agree with TRBD2. Trimming cost V 3 bases and J 4 bases; bases outside gene matches: 6. The CDR3 is 17 residues long. Germline values: CDR1 SGHTA, CDR2 FQGTGA. The CDR3 DNA follows: TGTGCCAGCAGCTTGACTAGCGGGGGGGCACCCCCAGATACGCAGTATTTT. It codes for CASSLTSGGAPPDTQYF.

At least ten counts were recorded for this clonotype. This sequence joins TRBV7-9 and TRBJ2-7; TRBD1 matches 9 bases. CDR3 length: 15 amino acids. Germline CDR1 reads SEHNR; CDR2 reads FQNEAQ (reference sequence). V shed 1 base, J shed 2 bases, and the junction held 3 bases outside the gene matches. The chain's CDR3 is CASSLGTGAAYEQYF. CDR3 in DNA: TGTGCCAGCAGCTTAGGGACAGGGGCTGCCTACGAGCAGTACTTC.

The chain uses TRBV20-1 and TRBJ2-1; no clear D gene. Trimming pared 8 bases from V and 3 bases from J, leaving 17 bases between. Looked up from germline, CDR1 is DFQATT and CDR2 is SNEGSKA (reference sequence). This CDR3 contains 14 residues. The CDR3, as DNA: TGCAGTTCAAACTACATCTCAGACTACAATGAGCAGTTCTTC. It codes for CSSNYISDYNEQFF.

Points on this clonotype: This may be a read error, as it is one base from a much larger clone. J is TRBJ2-7 and V is TRBV28; D uncertain. The CDR3 loop spans 13 amino acids. Germline-derived CDR1 and CDR2 are MDHEN and SYDVKM. The CDR3 reads CASSPRSTYKQYF. In DNA form, the CDR3 reads TGTGCCAGCAGCCCCAGATCCACCTACAAGCAGTACTTC.

This clonotype has at least ten counts. The chain employs TRBV28 and TRBJ1-6, with D unresolved. Trimming shortened V by 2 bases and J by 3 bases, and 14 bases separated the two germline ends. The germline CDR1 and CDR2 sequences are MDHEN and SYDVKM. The CDR3 covers 17 residues. Written as DNA, the CDR3 is TGTGCCAGCAGTTTAACCTATGCAGATCTCTATAATTCACCCCTCCACTTT. Translating it yields CASSLTYADLYNSPLHF.

This clonotype was detected ten times or more. This chain joins TRBV2 and TRBJ2-7; D may match TRBD1 or TRBD2 (5 bases each). The CDR3 length is 14 residues. V dropped 6 bases and J dropped 5 bases, with 17 bases sitting between them. Germline V lookup: CDR1 SNHLY, CDR2 FYNNEI. CDR3 nucleotides: TGTGCCAGCAGAGACCGGGGCTCACCCCACGAGCAGTACTTC. Translating gives CASRDRGSPHEQYF.